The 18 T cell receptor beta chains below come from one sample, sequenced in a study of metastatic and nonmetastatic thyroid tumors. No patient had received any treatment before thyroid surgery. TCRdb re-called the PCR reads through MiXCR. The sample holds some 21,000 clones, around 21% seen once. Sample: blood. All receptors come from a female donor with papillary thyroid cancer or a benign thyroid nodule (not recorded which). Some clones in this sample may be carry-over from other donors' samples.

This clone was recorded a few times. The CDR3 is CASRSERGEQYF. CDR3 sequence (DNA): TGTGCCAGCAGGTCTGAGAGGGGCGAGCAGTACTTC. This chain links TRBV7-9 with TRBJ2-7; D possibly matches TRBD1 or TRBD2 (5 bases each). The CDR3 contains 12 residues. Germline V gene lookup returns CDR1 SEHNR and CDR2 FQNEAQ (reference sequence). V lost 6 bases to trimming and J lost 6 bases, with 12 bases between them. Full variable domain (remainder filled in from reference TRBV7-9 and TRBJ2-7): DTGVSQNPRHKITKRGQNVTFRCDPISEHNRLYWYRQTLGQGPEFLTYFQNEAQLEKSRLLSDRFSAERPKGSFSTLEIQRTEQGDSAMYLCASRSERGEQYFGPGTRLTVT.

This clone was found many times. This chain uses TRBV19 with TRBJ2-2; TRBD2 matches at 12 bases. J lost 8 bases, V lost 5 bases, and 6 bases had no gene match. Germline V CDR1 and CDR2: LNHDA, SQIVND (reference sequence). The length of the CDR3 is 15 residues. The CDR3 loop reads CASSLAGGPKGELFF. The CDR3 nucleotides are TGTGCCAGTAGTCTAGCGGGAGGGCCTAAAGGGGAGCTGTTTTTT.

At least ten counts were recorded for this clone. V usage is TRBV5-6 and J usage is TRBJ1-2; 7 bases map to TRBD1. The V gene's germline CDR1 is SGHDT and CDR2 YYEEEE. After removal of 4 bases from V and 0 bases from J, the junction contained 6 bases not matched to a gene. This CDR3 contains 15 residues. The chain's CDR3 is CASSPYRGSNYGYTF. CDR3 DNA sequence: TGTGCCAGCAGCCCCTACAGGGGTTCTAACTATGGCTACACCTTC.

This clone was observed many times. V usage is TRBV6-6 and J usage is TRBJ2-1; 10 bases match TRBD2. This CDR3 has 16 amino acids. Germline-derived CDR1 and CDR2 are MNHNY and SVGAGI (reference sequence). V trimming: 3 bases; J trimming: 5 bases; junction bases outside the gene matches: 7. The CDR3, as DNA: TGTGCCAGCAGTTATATCGGACTAGCGGCTAACAATGAGCAGTTCTTC. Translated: CASSYIGLAANNEQFF.

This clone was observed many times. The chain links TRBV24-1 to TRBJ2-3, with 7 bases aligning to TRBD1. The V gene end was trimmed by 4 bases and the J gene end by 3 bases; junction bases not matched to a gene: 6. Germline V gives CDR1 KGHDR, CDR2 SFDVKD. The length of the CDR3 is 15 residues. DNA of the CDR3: TGTGCCACCAGTGACCACCGACAGGGAACAGATACGCAGTATTTT. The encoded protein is CATSDHRQGTDTQYF.

The CDR3 DNA reads TGTGCCAGCTCACCACCCTCGGGGGCGTGGGCTTTCTTT. It yields the protein CASSPPSGAWAFF. The chain employs TRBV18 and TRBJ1-1, with a possible D match to TRBD1 (6 bases). Germline CDR1 KGHSH, CDR2 LQKENI. This CDR3 region has 13 residues. V lost 0 bases to trimming and J lost 11 bases, with 13 bases between them.

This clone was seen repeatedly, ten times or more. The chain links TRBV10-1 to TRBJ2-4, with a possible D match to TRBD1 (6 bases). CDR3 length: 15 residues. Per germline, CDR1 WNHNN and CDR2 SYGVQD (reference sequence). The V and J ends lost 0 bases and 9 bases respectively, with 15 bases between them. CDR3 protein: CASSESGGIASIQYF. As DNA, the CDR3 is TGCGCCAGCAGTGAGTCAGGGGGAATCGCGAGCATTCAGTACTTC.

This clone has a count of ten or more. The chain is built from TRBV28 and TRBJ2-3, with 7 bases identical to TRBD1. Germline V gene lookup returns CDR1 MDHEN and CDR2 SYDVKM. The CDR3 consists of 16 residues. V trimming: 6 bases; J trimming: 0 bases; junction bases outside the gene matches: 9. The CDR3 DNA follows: TGTGCCAGCAGCCGCCCAGGGGGTAAGAGCACAGATACGCAGTATTTT. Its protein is CASSRPGGKSTDTQYF.

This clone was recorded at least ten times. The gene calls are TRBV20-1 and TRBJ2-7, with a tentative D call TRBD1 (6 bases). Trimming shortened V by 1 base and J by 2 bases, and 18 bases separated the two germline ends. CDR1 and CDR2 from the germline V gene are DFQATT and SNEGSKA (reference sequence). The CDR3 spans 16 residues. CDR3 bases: TGCAGTGCTAGAGGTTTACGACAGGTCGCCACCTACGAGCAGTACTTC. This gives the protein CSARGLRQVATYEQYF.

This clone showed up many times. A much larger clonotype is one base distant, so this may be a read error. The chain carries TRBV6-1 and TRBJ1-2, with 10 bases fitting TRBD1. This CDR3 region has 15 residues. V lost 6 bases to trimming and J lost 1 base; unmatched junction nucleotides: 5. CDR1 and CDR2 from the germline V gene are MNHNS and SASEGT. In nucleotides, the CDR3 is TGTGCCAGCAGCTATGGACAGGGGGATAACTATGGCTACACCTTC. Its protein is CASSYGQGDNYGYTF.

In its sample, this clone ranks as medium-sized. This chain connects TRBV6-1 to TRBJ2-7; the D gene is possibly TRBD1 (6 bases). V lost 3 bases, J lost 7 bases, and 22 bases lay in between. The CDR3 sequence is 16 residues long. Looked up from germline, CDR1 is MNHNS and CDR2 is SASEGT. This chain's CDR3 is CASSEGAKVLGQEQYF. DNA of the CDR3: TGTGCCAGCAGTGAGGGGGCCAAGGTTTTGGGACAAGAGCAGTACTTC.

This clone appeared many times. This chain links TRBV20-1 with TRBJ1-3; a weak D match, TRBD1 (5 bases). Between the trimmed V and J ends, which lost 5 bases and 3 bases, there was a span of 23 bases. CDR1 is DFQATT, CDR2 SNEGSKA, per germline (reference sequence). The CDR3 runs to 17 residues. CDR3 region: CSAPGIPGRMSGNTIYF. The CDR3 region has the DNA TGCAGTGCTCCAGGGATTCCCGGCCGGATGAGTGGAAACACCATATATTTT.

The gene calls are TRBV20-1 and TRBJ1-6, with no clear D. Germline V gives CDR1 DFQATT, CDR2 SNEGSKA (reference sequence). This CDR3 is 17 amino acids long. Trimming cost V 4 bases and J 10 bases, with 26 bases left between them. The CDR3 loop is CSAIELLGDMRSSPLHF. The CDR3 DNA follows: TGCAGTGCTATAGAACTTTTAGGTGACATGAGGTCCTCACCCCTCCACTTT.

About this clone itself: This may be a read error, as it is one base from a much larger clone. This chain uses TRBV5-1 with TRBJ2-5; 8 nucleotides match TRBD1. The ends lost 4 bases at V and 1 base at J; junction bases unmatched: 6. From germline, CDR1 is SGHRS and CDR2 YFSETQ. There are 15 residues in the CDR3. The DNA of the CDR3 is TGCGCCAGCAGCCCGGACAGGGTCTGCCAAGAGACCCAGTACTTC. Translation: CASSPDRVCQETQYF.

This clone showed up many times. In DNA, the CDR3 is TGTGCCAGCAGCTTATCGTCTAGCGGGATTCTGCGCGAGCAGTACTTC. It encodes CASSLSSSGILREQYF. The chain uses TRBV7-2 and TRBJ2-7; 9 positions match TRBD2. This CDR3 comprises 16 residues. The germline V gene encodes CDR1 SGHTA and CDR2 FQGNSA. V trimming: 2 bases; J trimming: 6 bases; junction bases outside the gene matches: 11. Full variable domain (outside the CDR3, taken from reference TRBV7-2 and TRBJ2-7): GAGVSQSPSNKVTEKGKDVELRCDPISGHTALYWYRQSLGQGLEFLIYFQGNSAPDKSGLPSDRFSAERTGGSVSTLTIQRTQQEDSAVYLCASSLSSSGILREQYFGPGTRLTVT.

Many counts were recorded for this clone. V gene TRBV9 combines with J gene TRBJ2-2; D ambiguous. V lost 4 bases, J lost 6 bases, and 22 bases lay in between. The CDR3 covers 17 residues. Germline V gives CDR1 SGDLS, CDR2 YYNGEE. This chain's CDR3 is CASSPRDQIFDPGELFF. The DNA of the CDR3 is TGTGCCAGCAGCCCCCGTGACCAAATTTTCGATCCCGGGGAGCTGTTTTTT.

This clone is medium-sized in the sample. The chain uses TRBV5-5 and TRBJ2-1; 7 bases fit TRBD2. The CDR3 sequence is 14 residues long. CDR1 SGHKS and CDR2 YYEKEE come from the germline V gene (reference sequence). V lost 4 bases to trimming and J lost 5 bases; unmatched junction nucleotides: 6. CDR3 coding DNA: TGTGCCAGCAGCCTTAGGGAGGGGCACAATGAGCAGTTCTTC. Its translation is CASSLREGHNEQFF.

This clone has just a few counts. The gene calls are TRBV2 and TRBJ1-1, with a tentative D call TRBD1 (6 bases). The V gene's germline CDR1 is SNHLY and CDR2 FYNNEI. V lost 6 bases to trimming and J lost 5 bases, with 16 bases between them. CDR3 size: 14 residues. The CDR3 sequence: CASRVQGFFTEAFF. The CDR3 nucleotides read TGTGCCAGCAGAGTTCAGGGGTTTTTTACTGAAGCTTTCTTT.